These 10 T cell receptor beta chains were all obtained from the same sample, sequenced in a study of T cell responses to AZD1222 COVID-19 vaccine (dated by TCRdb to the early 2020s). Library generation was performed with the immunoSEQ multiplex PCR assay. TCRdb's version of the immuneACCESS table is confined to in-frame rearrangements and falls short of the full clone set. An unresolved V gene accounts for under half of the shortfall where checked; the remainder is of unknown origin. Here the sample has about 75,000 clones; around 88% occur a single time. The ten largest clones capture 9% to 10% of the sample. The time point label corresponds to: about 28 days (+/-7) after the second vaccine dose. The treatment or condition label corresponds to: meningococcal conjugate vaccine given as trial control. Material: peripheral blood, obtained 28 days after the second dose of the MenACWY control vaccine. The receptors stem from an adult who received the MenACWY meningococcal vaccine as a control.

The chain has TRBV9 and TRBJ1-2; D remains ambiguous. The V end was cut by 5 bases, the J end by 2 bases, with 16 bases between. The CDR3 sequence is 15 residues long. The germline gives CDR1 SGDLS, CDR2 YYNGEE. The CDR3 DNA follows: TGTGCCAGCAGTCCAGATGGCAGCCCAAACTATGGCTACACCTTC. Protein: CASSPDGSPNYGYTF.

The chain joins TRBV18 to TRBJ1-2, with a tentative D call TRBD1 (6 bases). V gave up 3 bases and J gave up 4 bases, with 18 bases separating them. Germline lookup yields CDR1 KGHSH and CDR2 LQKENI. The CDR3 is made up of 16 amino acids. The CDR3 loop reads CASSPGGASEIYGYTF. The CDR3 bases are TGTGCCAGCTCACCCGGGGGGGCCAGCGAAATCTATGGCTACACCTTC.

The chain employs TRBV6-2 or TRBV6-3 and TRBJ2-7, with TRBD1 identical over 8 bases. CDR1 MNHEY and CDR2 SVGEGT come from the germline V gene. V trimming: 6 bases; J trimming: 3 bases; junction bases outside the gene matches: 10. This CDR3 contains 15 residues. CDR3 bases: TGTGCCAGCAGCCTCGATAACAGGGGGGTCTACGAGCAGTACTTC. It yields the protein CASSLDNRGVYEQYF.

The rearrangement links TRBV19 to TRBJ2-5; tentative D call: TRBD2 (5 bases). This CDR3 is built from 14 residues. V lost 4 bases, J lost 2 bases, and 11 bases lay in between. Germline V gene sequence: CDR1 LNHDA, CDR2 SQIVND (reference sequence). This CDR3 is CASSTTRGQETQYF. Written as DNA, the CDR3 is TGTGCCAGTAGTACGACCCGGGGTCAAGAGACCCAGTACTTC.

The chain employs TRBV7-2 and TRBJ1-6, with 7 bases aligning to TRBD1. Trimming at V came to 1 base and at J to 7 bases, leaving 4 bases not matched to a gene. Germline V gene data show CDR1 as SGHTA and CDR2 as FQGNSA. The CDR3 is made up of 15 amino acids. The CDR3 protein is CASSLVSQGNSPLHF. DNA for the CDR3: TGTGCCAGCAGCTTAGTCTCACAGGGGAATTCACCCCTCCACTTT.

In this sample, this clone turned up a few times. This sequence joins TRBV19 and TRBJ2-1; TRBD2 might be the D (6 bases). The V end was cut by 7 bases, the J end by 4 bases, with 20 bases between. Per germline, CDR1 LNHDA and CDR2 SQIVND (reference sequence). This CDR3 spans 16 amino acids. DNA of the CDR3: TGTGCCAGTAATAGTGGGGGGAGCTCCTTATACAATGAGCAGTTCTTC. It yields the protein CASNSGGSSLYNEQFF.

This sequence joins TRBV28 and TRBJ1-6; possibly TRBD1 for D (5 bases). The CDR3 extends over 14 amino acids. Germline V gene sequence: CDR1 MDHEN, CDR2 SYDVKM. The V gene lost 4 bases and the J gene lost 14 bases, with 18 bases spanning the gap. Here the CDR3 DNA reads TGTGCCAGCAGTTCCCCCGGGACCCCCATCACCCTCCACTTT. This gives the protein CASSSPGTPITLHF.

The rearrangement joins TRBV6-5 to TRBJ2-7; 7 bases match TRBD1. The CDR3 contains 13 residues. Unmatched junction bases numbered 6, after V lost 6 bases and J lost 4 bases. CDR1 and CDR2 from the germline V gene are MNHEY and SVGAGI. This CDR3 is CASRAGTAYEQYF. The CDR3 coding sequence is TGTGCCAGCAGAGCCGGGACAGCTTACGAGCAGTACTTC.

V and J are TRBV24-1 and TRBJ2-2, with no clear D. The germline V and J ends were trimmed by 2 bases and 5 bases, with 8 bases remaining between them. This CDR3 has 14 amino acids. CDR1 and CDR2 (germline): KGHDR, SFDVKD. In DNA, the CDR3 is TGTGCCACCAGTGATTGGAGAGTGACCGGGGAGCTGTTTTTT. Residues: CATSDWRVTGELFF.

This chain joins TRBV12-3 or TRBV12-4 and TRBJ1-5; D is possibly TRBD1 (5 bases). The CDR3 sequence is 12 residues long. V was trimmed by 1 base and J by 7 bases, leaving 5 bases between them. The CDR3 region is CASSLGGQPQHF. CDR3 DNA sequence: TGTGCCAGCAGTTTAGGGGGCCAGCCCCAGCATTTT.